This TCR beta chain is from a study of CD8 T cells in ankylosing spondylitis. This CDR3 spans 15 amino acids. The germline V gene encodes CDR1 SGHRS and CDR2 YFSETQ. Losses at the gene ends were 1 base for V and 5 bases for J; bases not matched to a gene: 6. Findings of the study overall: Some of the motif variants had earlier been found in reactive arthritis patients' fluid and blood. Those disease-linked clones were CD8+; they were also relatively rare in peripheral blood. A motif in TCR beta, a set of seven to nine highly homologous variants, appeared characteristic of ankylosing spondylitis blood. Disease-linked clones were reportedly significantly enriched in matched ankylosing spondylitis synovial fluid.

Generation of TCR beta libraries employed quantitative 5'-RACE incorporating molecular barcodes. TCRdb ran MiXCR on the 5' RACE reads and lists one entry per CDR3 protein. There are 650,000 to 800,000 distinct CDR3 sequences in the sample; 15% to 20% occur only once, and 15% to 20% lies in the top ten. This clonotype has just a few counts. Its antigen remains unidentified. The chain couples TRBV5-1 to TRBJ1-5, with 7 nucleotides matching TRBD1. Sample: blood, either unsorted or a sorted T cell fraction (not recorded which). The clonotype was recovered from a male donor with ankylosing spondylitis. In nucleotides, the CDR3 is TGCGCCAGCAGCTTGAATGGGGACAGTTATCAGCCCCAGCATTTT. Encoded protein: CASSLNGDSYQPQHF. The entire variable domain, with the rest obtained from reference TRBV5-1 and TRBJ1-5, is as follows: KAGVTQTPRYLIKTRGQQVTLSCSPISGHRSVSWYQQTPGQGLQFLFEYFSETQRNKGNFPGRFSGRQFSNSRSEMNVSTLELGDSALYLCASSLNGDSYQPQHFGDGTRLSIL.